The sequence of this T cell receptor (beta chain) was determined in a study of regulatory T cells in long-lasting Graves disease. Study results and limitations: When disease was persistent, TRBV28, TRBJ1-2 and TRBJ2-5 were the favored segments.

To make TCR beta libraries, researchers used iRepertoire HTBI primers and Arm-PCR of CDR3 regions. Per the authors' pipeline: The samples included 60 to 75 TRBV and around 15 TRBJ segments. TCRdb itself ran the multiplex PCR reads through MiXCR, one entry per CDR3 protein. The V and J calls, along with clone size, are taken from TCRdb and not from the paper's own processing. The sample has 400,000 to 550,000 distinct CDR3 sequences; about 15% are singletons. The sample holds many counts of this clonotype. Its antigen is currently unknown. This CDR3 has 13 residues. Trimming left V 6 bases short and J 2 bases short, with 13 bases between. The germline gives CDR1 SQVTM, CDR2 ANQGSEA. Time point noted: newly diagnosed GD, antithyroid drugs for less than 3 months. Researchers made the TCR library from RNA that was extracted from PBMCs. Xi'an, China, was home to the endocrinology department that provided patients.

These data also featured in a second study, about T cells in Graves' hyperthyroidism and ophthalmopathy.

The TCR originated in a woman aged 25-40 years with Graves disease. The sample in question was peripheral blood mononuclear cells (PBMCs), obtained at new diagnosis, from a patient treated with antithyroid drugs. V is TRBV29-1 and J is TRBJ2-5, with D possibly TRBD2 on 5 matching bases. The CDR3 nucleotides read TGCAGCGTGGGAGCGGCGCGTCAAGAGACCCAGTACTTC. Amino acid sequence: CSVGAARQETQYF.